Sequencing of this T cell receptor beta chain was carried out in a study of technical replicates of blood from a handful of donors. Sequencing used immunoSEQ multiplex PCR; TCRdb keeps in-frame clones, though not all of them. Of roughly 69,000 clones listed, around nine tenths are singletons. Trimming stripped 1 base from V and 9 bases from J, with 12 bases between. Germline CDR1 is SEHNR and CDR2 is FQNEAQ (reference sequence). This CDR3 is built from 13 residues. This clone was found a few times. The V call is TRBV7-9, the J call TRBJ1-1, with D uncertain. This clonotype originated in a human donor in good health. Some clones in this sample may be carry-over from other donors' samples. What was sequenced was PBMCs. The CDR3 DNA follows: TGTGCCAGCAGCTTAGTCGGGGTCCGACAAGCTTTCTTT. Protein: CASSLVGVRQAFF.